This TCR beta chain was observed in a study of cytomegalovirus exposure and HLA in healthy donors. Study results and caveats: A few CMV-associated chains were confirmed in vitro to be specific for CMV antigens. The tendency of first-cohort TCR clusters to co-occur in the 90 to 150 validation repertoires was the finding of a later analysis.

As concerns this clone: Its antigen is currently unknown.

The CDR3 sequence is 15 residues long. Germline loops: CDR1 MDHEN, CDR2 SYDVKM. V shed 5 bases, J shed 7 bases, and the junction held 10 bases outside the gene matches. The donors formed part of the roughly 120-subject validation cohort, distinct from the roughly 730-subject first cohort. Assay: immunoSEQ multiplex PCR; the TCRdb copy retains only in-frame clones and omits some. This sample has approximately 120,000 clones, with 85% to 90% found just once. V and J are TRBV28 and TRBJ2-1; TRBD1 matches at 8 bases. The specimen was PBMCs. The clonotype was recovered from a woman between 18 and 30 years old in good health and CMV-seronegative. As DNA, the CDR3 is TGTGCCAGCAGTGGGGGTGGGACAGGCGGGAATGAGCAGTTCTTC. Amino acid sequence: CASSGGGTGGNEQFF.